What follows describes a single T cell receptor beta chain. Its target is not known. This record comes from a study of T cell responses to AZD1222 COVID-19 vaccine. The study's findings and limits: Spike-specific TCR breadth and depth went up after people got two AZD1222 doses.

CDR1 is SGHNT, CDR2 YYREEE, per germline (reference sequence). Trimming took 1 base from V and 1 from J, leaving 5 bases between them. The CDR3 sequence is 13 residues long. The table came from immunoSEQ multiplex PCR; TCRdb's copy has only in-frame clones and leaves some out. The table includes over 100,000 clones, around nine tenths detected once. The chain uses TRBV5-4 and TRBJ1-1; no definite D call. Material: peripheral blood, obtained on day 0 of AZD1222 vaccination. This receptor was taken from an adult in good health. Written as DNA, the CDR3 is TGTGCCAGCAGCTTGTCGAGGAACACTGAAGCTTTCTTT. This translates into CASSLSRNTEAFF. The full variable domain, rest sourced from reference TRBV5-4 and TRBJ1-1, is ETGVTQSPTHLIKTRGQQVTLRCSSQSGHNTVSWYQQALGQGPQFIFQYYREEENGRGNFPPRFSGLQFPNYSSELNVNALELDDSALYLCASSLSRNTEAFFGQGTRLTVV.